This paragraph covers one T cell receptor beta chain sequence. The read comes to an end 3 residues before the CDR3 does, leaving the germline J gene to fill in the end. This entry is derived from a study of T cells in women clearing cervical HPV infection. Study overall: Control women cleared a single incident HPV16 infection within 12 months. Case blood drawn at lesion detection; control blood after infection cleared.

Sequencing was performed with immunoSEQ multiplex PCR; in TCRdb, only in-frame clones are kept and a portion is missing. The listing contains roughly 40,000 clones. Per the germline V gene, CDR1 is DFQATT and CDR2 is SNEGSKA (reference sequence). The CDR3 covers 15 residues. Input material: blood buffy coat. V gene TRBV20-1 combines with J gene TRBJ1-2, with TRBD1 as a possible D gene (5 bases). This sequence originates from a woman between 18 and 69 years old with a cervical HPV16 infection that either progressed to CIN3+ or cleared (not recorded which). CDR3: CSARGPRERGAGYTF. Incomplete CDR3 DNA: TGCAGTGCCCGCGGTCCCAGGGAAAGAGGGGCGGGC.